The TCR beta chain described here comes from a study of OX40 agonist ivuxolimab in advanced cancers. This clone occurred once. Its antigen is not identified. Profiling relied on immunoSEQ multiplex PCR, and the TCRdb table lists in-frame clones only, not all of them. The data hold about 48,000 clones, with around 90% observed a single time. The CDR3 is 15 residues long. Germline loops: CDR1 MNHNS, CDR2 SASEGT. The J segment lost 0 bases and the V segment lost 8 bases, leaving 8 bases of the junction unmatched. Patients who had autoimmune disease history or got systemic immunosuppression were left out. Findings of the study overall: At 0.1 to 3.0 mg/kg, clonal expansion of CD4+ and CD8+ blood T cells had occurred by week 6. Antigen specificity of clonally expanded peripheral T cells was not established.

The sample in question was CD4+ or CD8+ T cells sorted from blood, obtained in a trial of the OX40 agonist ivuxolimab. V is TRBV6-1 and J is TRBJ2-5; 8 bases map to TRBD2. This TCR was recovered from an adult with an advanced solid tumor such as melanoma, head and neck, liver or kidney cancer. The CDR3 loop reads CASRRGGDYQETQYF. CDR3 coding DNA: TGTGCCAGCCGACGGGGGGGGGACTACCAAGAGACCCAGTACTTC.